This paragraph reports one T cell receptor beta chain. Its antigen is not identified. The sample belongs to a study of cytomegalovirus exposure and HLA in healthy donors. Regarding the study as a whole: Later analysis identified several of the most significant clusters that appeared linked to common viral pathogens. At a 0.05 false discovery rate, a later analysis found 18,000 or so TCR beta sequences to be associated with HLA alleles.

Germline CDR1 and CDR2: SGDLS and YYNGEE. V gave up 4 bases and J gave up 2 bases; unmatched junction bases: 4. CDR3 length: 14 residues. PCR primers comprised 60 Vbeta and 13 Jbeta primers. TCRdb's copy holds only in-frame clones and misses some; the assay was immunoSEQ multiplex PCR. The sample has approximately 110,000 clones; approximately 71% are singletons. The chain is built from TRBV9 and TRBJ2-5; TRBD2 agrees at 8 bases. Sequencing was carried out using PBMCs. The TCR was taken from a man in his forties or fifties in good health and CMV-seronegative. CDR3 region: CASSPGTSQETQYF. The CDR3 nucleotides read TGTGCCAGCAGCCCTGGGACTAGTCAAGAGACCCAGTACTTC.